This T cell receptor beta chain was captured by sequencing in a study of cytomegalovirus exposure and HLA in healthy donors. PCR was performed using 60 Vbeta and 13 Jbeta primers. Data came from immunoSEQ multiplex PCR; TCRdb stores just in-frame clones and leaves some out. The sample includes tens of thousands of clones, roughly 80% of them seen just once. Notes on the study in general: Analysis was carried out at a later point, and it linked a missense DCLRE1C variant to TCR beta V- and J-gene trimming.

As for this clone: Its antigen is not known.

The receptor was derived from a male donor in good health and CMV-seronegative. The sample consisted of PBMCs.

The CDR3 DNA follows: TGTGCCAGCAGCCGAGGGGGCACCTCTCAAGAGACCCAGTACTTC. It translates to CASSRGGTSQETQYF. The chain couples TRBV6-5 to TRBJ2-5, with 7 bases fitting TRBD1. The J segment lost 2 bases and the V segment lost 6 bases, leaving 9 bases of the junction unmatched. The CDR3 totals 15 residues. From germline, CDR1 is MNHEY and CDR2 SVGAGI.